Shown below are 4 T cell receptor beta chains from a single sample sequenced in a study of CD8+CD57+ T cells in acquired aplastic anemia. Whoever was chosen for sequencing had shown CD8+CD57+ cell expansion by flow cytometry. Profiles of TCR beta VDJ and CDR3 were generated from a genomic DNA template. TCRdb redid the calling of the reads with MiXCR, one entry per CDR3 protein. This sample has about 160,000 distinct CDR3 sequences, with roughly half found just once. The sample comprised sorted CD4+, CD8+, or CD8+CD57+ T cells (not recorded which) from PBMCs. All receptors derive from a human donor with aplastic anemia.

The table lists this clonotype with many counts. The chain is built from TRBV7-9 and TRBJ2-2; perhaps TRBD1 as D (6 bases). The CDR3 spans 14 residues. Germline assignment: CDR1 SEHNR and CDR2 FQNEAQ (reference sequence). Between the trimmed V and J ends, which lost 5 bases and 4 bases, there was a span of 11 bases. CDR3 protein: CASSPSGVTGELFF. The CDR3 DNA sequence: TGTGCCAGCAGCCCCTCAGGGGTCACCGGGGAGCTGTTTTTT.

The chain is built from TRBV5-8 and TRBJ1-2, with 12 bases lining up with TRBD1. CDR1 is SGHTS, CDR2 YDEGEE, per germline. The V segment lost 0 bases and the J segment 8 bases; nucleotides outside the gene matches: 5. The CDR3 contains 15 residues. As DNA, the CDR3 is TGTGCCAGCAGCTTGGCTTTGGGGACAGGGGGCGGCTACACCTTC. It codes for CASSLALGTGGGYTF. Variable domain in full (rest from reference TRBV5-8 and TRBJ1-2): EAGVTQSPTHLIKTRGQQATLRCSPISGHTSVYWYQQALGLGLQFLLWYDEGEERNRGNFPPRFSGRQFPNYSSELNVNALELEDSALYLCASSLALGTGGGYTFGSGTRLTVV.

The chain couples TRBV20-1 to TRBJ1-1, with 8 bases identical to TRBD1. J gave up 1 base and V 1 base, and 8 bases lay outside the gene matches. This CDR3 is 16 amino acids long. The germline gives CDR1 DFQATT, CDR2 SNEGSKA (reference sequence). The CDR3 sequence: CSARAASGTGNTEAFF. For the CDR3, the DNA is TGCAGTGCTAGAGCAGCCTCCGGGACAGGGAACACTGAAGCTTTCTTT.

The chain has TRBV15 and TRBJ2-2; 9 nucleotides align to TRBD2. The CDR3 loop spans 16 amino acids. Unmatched junction bases numbered 7, after V lost 3 bases and J lost 5 bases. Germline CDR1 LNHNV, CDR2 YYDKDF (reference sequence). In DNA, the CDR3 is TGTGCCACCAGCAGGGTTCCTAGCGGGGCTACCGGGGAGCTGTTTTTT. Encoded protein: CATSRVPSGATGELFF.